The rows below give T cell receptor beta chains drawn from one sample of a study of regulatory T cells in long-lasting Graves disease. TCRdb re-derived calls from the multiplex PCR reads in MiXCR, one entry per CDR3 protein. The sample consists of 600,000 to 650,000 distinct CDR3 sequences, roughly 15% of them appearing once. This sample also appeared in a second study, on T cells in Graves' hyperthyroidism and ophthalmopathy.

The sample was peripheral blood mononuclear cells (PBMCs), taken at new diagnosis, from a patient treated with antithyroid drugs. All receptors come from a woman in her twenties or thirties with Graves disease. CDR3s include the opening cysteine and the closing phenylalanine or tryptophan. The D gene is left open where the match is weak. Clone size is given for some rows only: seen once, a few or many times, or a class if the clone is expanded.

clone size: NA
V gene: TRBV29-1
D gene: TRBD1
J gene: TRBJ2-5
CDR3 DNA: TGCAGCGTTGTGAGGACAGGGCAAGAGACCCAGTACTTC
CDR3 protein: CSVVRTGQETQYF

clone size: few
V gene: TRBV7-6
D gene: TRBD1
J gene: TRBJ2-1
CDR3 DNA: TGTGCCAGCAGCATCGGACAGGTTTACAATGAGCAGTTCTTC
CDR3 protein: CASSIGQVYNEQFF

clone size: once
V gene: TRBV7-6
D gene: NA
J gene: TRBJ2-2
CDR3 DNA: TGTGCCAGCACCTTAACGGGGGCGGGTACCGGGGAGCTGTTTTTT
CDR3 protein: CASTLTGAGTGELFF

clone size: NA
V gene: TRBV9
D gene: NA
J gene: TRBJ2-5
CDR3 DNA: TGTGCCAGCAGCTTTCGGGGGCGGACGGGGGAGACCCAGTACTTC
CDR3 protein: CASSFRGRTGETQYF

clone size: few
V gene: TRBV7-3
D gene: NA
J gene: TRBJ1-5
CDR3 DNA: TGTGCCAGCAGCTCAAAGGGGAGTAACCAGCCCCAGCATTTT
CDR3 protein: CASSSKGSNQPQHF

clone size: NA
V gene: TRBV25-1
D gene: TRBD1
J gene: TRBJ2-7
CDR3 DNA: TGTGCCAGCAGTGAAGGGAACAGGGGGCGTCGGGAGCAGTACTTC
CDR3 protein: CASSEGNRGRREQYF

clone size: NA
V gene: TRBV19
D gene: NA
J gene: TRBJ2-3
CDR3 DNA: TGTGCCAGTAGTATAGATCCTTTAGATACGCAGTATTTT
CDR3 protein: CASSIDPLDTQYF

clone size: NA
V gene: TRBV6-2/TRBV6-3
D gene: TRBD1
J gene: TRBJ1-3
CDR3 DNA: TGTGCCAGCACAGAGTCCGGCCCCTTGACAGGGACTGGAAACACCATATATTTT
CDR3 protein: CASTESGPLTGTGNTIYF

clone size: many
V gene: TRBV27
D gene: NA
J gene: TRBJ2-1
CDR3 DNA: TGTGCCAGCAGTTTATCGAGGACAAGGATTAGCGATGAGCAGTTCTTC
CDR3 protein: CASSLSRTRISDEQFF

clone size: few
V gene: TRBV6-1
D gene: TRBD1
J gene: TRBJ1-1
CDR3 DNA: TGTGCCAGCAGGAATACAGGGGGCACTGAAGCTTTCTTT
CDR3 protein: CASRNTGGTEAFF

clone size: many
V gene: TRBV6-2/TRBV6-3
D gene: NA
J gene: TRBJ2-1
CDR3 DNA: TGTGCCAGCAGGGCCCAATACAATGAGCAGTTCTTC
CDR3 protein: CASRAQYNEQFF

clone size: few
V gene: TRBV5-5
D gene: NA
J gene: TRBJ1-5
CDR3 DNA: TGTGCCAGCAGCTTCGTTTTAGGGTGGGAGCAGCCCCAGCATTTT
CDR3 protein: CASSFVLGWEQPQHF

clone size: few
V gene: TRBV6-2/TRBV6-3
D gene: NA
J gene: TRBJ2-7
CDR3 DNA: TGTGCCAGCAGTCTAGGGAGGGGGGGGTTCGAGCAGTACTTC
CDR3 protein: CASSLGRGGFEQYF

clone size: many
V gene: TRBV2
D gene: NA
J gene: TRBJ1-1
CDR3 DNA: TGTGCCAGCAGCCTCAGGGAGAACACTGAAGCTTTCTTT
CDR3 protein: CASSLRENTEAFF

clone size: NA
V gene: TRBV6-1
D gene: NA
J gene: TRBJ2-7
CDR3 DNA: TGTGCCAGCACCCGGAGGGGTTCAGTAGCCGAGCAGTACTTC
CDR3 protein: CASTRRGSVAEQYF

clone size: few
V gene: TRBV7-2
D gene: TRBD1
J gene: TRBJ1-4
CDR3 DNA: TGTGCCAGCAGCTGGGACAGCACAACTAATGAAAAACTGTTTTTT
CDR3 protein: CASSWDSTTNEKLFF

clone size: NA
V gene: TRBV28
D gene: TRBD2
J gene: TRBJ2-7
CDR3 DNA: TGTGCCAGCACCTTCGGGGGGGGCCTAGGGTCCTACGAGCAGTACTTC
CDR3 protein: CASTFGGGLGSYEQYF

clone size: many
V gene: TRBV12-3/TRBV12-4
D gene: NA
J gene: TRBJ2-1
CDR3 DNA: TGTGCCAGCAGCAGCACTCTCTCGGGCTTTAATGAGCAGTTCTTC
CDR3 protein: CASSSTLSGFNEQFF

clone size: many
V gene: TRBV6-1
D gene: TRBD2
J gene: TRBJ2-1
CDR3 DNA: TGTGCCAGCAGTAACGAGAGGCGGGGGAGCCCCAATGAGCAGTTCTTC
CDR3 protein: CASSNERRGSPNEQFF

clone size: NA
V gene: TRBV28
D gene: NA
J gene: TRBJ1-3
CDR3 DNA: TGTGCCAGCAGTACGTCCAGGCGGGAGGTACGAAACACCATATATTTT
CDR3 protein: CASSTSRREVRNTIYF

clone size: many
V gene: TRBV7-2
D gene: TRBD2
J gene: TRBJ2-1
CDR3 DNA: TGTGCCAGCAGCTCCAGCATCGGCAGCGGGATCTCCTACAATGAGCAGTTCTTC
CDR3 protein: CASSSSIGSGISYNEQFF

clone size: many
V gene: TRBV6-5
D gene: TRBD1
J gene: TRBJ2-7
CDR3 DNA: TGTGCCAGCAGTTACTCGACGGACAGGGCCTACGAGCAGTACTTC
CDR3 protein: CASSYSTDRAYEQYF

clone size: many
V gene: TRBV5-1
D gene: NA
J gene: TRBJ2-7
CDR3 DNA: TGCGCCAGCAGCTCGGGACCCTTCGGCTACGAGCAGTACTTC
CDR3 protein: CASSSGPFGYEQYF

clone size: NA
V gene: TRBV5-1
D gene: NA
J gene: TRBJ2-3
CDR3 DNA: TGCGCCAGCAGCCAAGATTTTGGGTCGGGCACAGATACGCAGTATTTT
CDR3 protein: CASSQDFGSGTDTQYF

clone size: many
V gene: TRBV27
D gene: NA
J gene: TRBJ2-1
CDR3 DNA: TGTGCCAGCTTGCCGACAGTTTATGGCTACAATGAGCAGTTCTTC
CDR3 protein: CASLPTVYGYNEQFF

clone size: many
V gene: TRBV5-1
D gene: NA
J gene: TRBJ2-5
CDR3 DNA: TGCGCCAGCAGCTGGGGACGGACCCAAGAGACCCAGTACTTC
CDR3 protein: CASSWGRTQETQYF

clone size: few
V gene: TRBV10-3
D gene: NA
J gene: TRBJ2-1
CDR3 DNA: TGTGCCATCAGTTTCGCGGATGAGCAGTTCTTC
CDR3 protein: CAISFADEQFF